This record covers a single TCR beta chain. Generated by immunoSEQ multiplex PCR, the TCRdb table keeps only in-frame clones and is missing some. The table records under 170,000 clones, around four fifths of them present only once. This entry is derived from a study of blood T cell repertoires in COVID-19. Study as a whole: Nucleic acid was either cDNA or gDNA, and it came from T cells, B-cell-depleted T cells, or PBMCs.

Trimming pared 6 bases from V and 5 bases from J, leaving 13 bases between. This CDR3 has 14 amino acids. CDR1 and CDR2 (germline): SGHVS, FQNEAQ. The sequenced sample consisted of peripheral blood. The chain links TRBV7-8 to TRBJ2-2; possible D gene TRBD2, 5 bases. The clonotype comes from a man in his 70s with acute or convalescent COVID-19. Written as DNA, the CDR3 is TGTGCCAGCAGACGAACTAGTTTAACCGGGGAGCTGTTTTTT. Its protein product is CASRRTSLTGELFF.